The T cell receptor (beta chain) under discussion was sequenced for a study of cytomegalovirus exposure and HLA in healthy donors. The study, taken as a whole, reports: Fewer N-insertions than the roughly 600-donor mean were reportedly shown by an Asian-associated ancestry cluster in a later analysis. HLA restriction was apparent for most CMV-associated TCR beta chains in a later analysis. TCR sequences were mostly rare, though some public TCRs occurred in many donors.

Concerning this clone itself: The antigen remains undetermined.

PCR amplification relied on 60 Vbeta primers (plus 13 Jbeta primers). Sequencing was performed with immunoSEQ multiplex PCR; in TCRdb, only in-frame clones are kept and a portion is missing. The table includes some 90,000 clones, under 90% detected once. Although they were nominally healthy when sampled, donors likely had unrecorded immune exposures. V shed 0 bases, J shed 0 bases, and the junction held 2 bases outside the gene matches. The CDR3 loop spans 16 amino acids. Germline assignment: CDR1 SGHTA and CDR2 FQGTGA. The sequence was collected from a woman in her sixties or seventies in good health and CMV-seropositive. Sequenced material: PBMCs. The chain joins TRBV7-3 to TRBJ2-1; the match to TRBD1 covers 7 bases. CDR3 nucleotides: TGTGCCAGCAGCTTAACCCGACAGGGCTCCTACAATGAGCAGTTCTTC. It specifies CASSLTRQGSYNEQFF.